The 19 T cell receptor beta chains below come from one sample, sequenced in a study of blood T cells in healthy people across ages. Together with a sample-barcoded 5' primer, a J-beta primer mix was included in a second PCR lasting about 7 to 11 cycles. TCRdb ran MiXCR on the 5' RACE reads and lists one entry per CDR3 protein. The data contain 550,000 to 650,000 distinct CDR3 sequences, roughly 31% of them singletons. The sample taken for sequencing was blood. All receptors derive from a woman of 80 years or more in good health.

At least ten counts were recorded for this clonotype. The chain uses TRBV7-8 and TRBJ1-4; D remains unclear. Germline assignment: CDR1 SGHVS and CDR2 FQNEAQ. CDR3 length: 15 amino acids. V gave up 6 bases and J gave up 1 base, with 12 bases separating them. The CDR3 bases are TGTGCCAGCAGTTCTCGCAGGTTAACTAATGAAAAACTGTTTTTT. Amino acids: CASSSRRLTNEKLFF.

This clonotype was detected ten times or more. This chain uses TRBV7-2 with TRBJ2-4; TRBD2 aligns across 8 bases. Germline-derived CDR1 and CDR2 are SGHTA and FQGNSA. Unmatched junction bases numbered 4, after V lost 4 bases and J lost 5 bases. CDR3 length: 14 residues. CDR3 sequence (DNA): TGTGCCAGCAGCTCCGGGGGGGCGGAAAACATTCAGTACTTC. This translates into CASSSGGAENIQYF.

This clonotype came up a few times. This sequence joins TRBV28 and TRBJ2-6; D is undetermined. The CDR3 length is 15 residues. Germline-derived CDR1 and CDR2 are MDHEN and SYDVKM. V shed 4 bases and J shed 0 bases, with 7 bases lying between them. CDR3 sequence reads: CASSSHASGANVLTF. The CDR3 nucleotides read TGTGCCAGCAGTTCCCATGCCTCTGGGGCCAACGTCCTGACTTTC.

The CDR3 protein is CASSFGGDEQFF. For the CDR3, the DNA is TGCGCCAGCAGCTTCGGAGGGGACGAGCAGTTCTTC. This sequence joins TRBV5-1 and TRBJ2-1; TRBD2 might be the D (6 bases). Germline loops: CDR1 SGHRS, CDR2 YFSETQ. This CDR3 has 12 residues. Trimming shortened V by 2 bases and J by 10 bases, and 10 bases separated the two germline ends.

A remark on this clonotype: A much larger clone sits a single nucleotide away, making a read error possible. The chain employs TRBV28 and TRBJ2-2, with TRBD1 matching over 8 bases. This CDR3 spans 17 amino acids. Germline V gene lookup returns CDR1 MDHEN and CDR2 SYDVKM. The CDR3 reads CAGSLWTGRQETGELFF. Here the CDR3 DNA reads TGTGCCGGCAGTCTTTGGACAGGGCGGCAGGAGACCGGGGAGCTGTTTTTT.

The DNA of the CDR3 is TGTGCCAGCAGGGACCGTCGGCGAGTGGACACCGGGGAGCTGTTTTTT. It encodes CASRDRRRVDTGELFF. This chain links TRBV6-2 or TRBV6-3 with TRBJ2-2; D uncertain. The CDR3 runs 16 residues. The V gene lost 6 bases and the J gene lost 3 bases, with 17 bases spanning the gap. Germline V CDR1 and CDR2: MNHEY, SVGEGT.

Many counts were recorded for this clonotype. The rearrangement links TRBV2 to TRBJ2-4, with TRBD1 identical over 10 bases. The CDR3 totals 16 residues. Trimming at V came to 7 bases and at J to 1 base, leaving 7 bases not matched to a gene. Germline V CDR1 and CDR2: SNHLY, FYNNEI. The chain's CDR3 is CASTASGQGAKNIQYF. CDR3 DNA sequence: TGTGCCAGCACCGCCTCGGGACAGGGGGCCAAAAACATTCAGTACTTC.

At least ten counts were recorded for this clonotype. This chain uses TRBV20-1 with TRBJ2-5, with 8 positions matching TRBD2. V lost 2 bases and J lost 2; bases outside the gene matches: 4. CDR3 length: 14 residues. Germline V gene data show CDR1 as DFQATT and CDR2 as SNEGSKA (reference sequence). In DNA form, the CDR3 reads TGCAGTGCTAGAAACGGGGGGGCTCAAGAGACCCAGTACTTC. It translates to CSARNGGAQETQYF.

V gene TRBV7-8 combines with J gene TRBJ2-3; 10 bases line up with TRBD2. V lost 3 bases and J lost 4; bases outside the gene matches: 4. This CDR3 comprises 15 residues. Per the germline V gene, CDR1 is SGHVS and CDR2 is FQNEAQ. CDR3 coding DNA: TGTGCCAGCAGCTTTACTAGCGGGGTCTCAGATACGCAGTATTTT. This gives the protein CASSFTSGVSDTQYF.

The chain recombines TRBV9 with TRBJ1-3; D unresolved. This CDR3 has 15 residues. V lost 0 bases and J lost 4, with 11 bases in between. The germline gives CDR1 SGDLS, CDR2 YYNGEE. CDR3 nucleotide sequence: TGTGCCAGCAGCGTAGCCCCATCTGGAGGAAACACCATATATTTT. Translated, it gives CASSVAPSGGNTIYF.

Many counts were recorded for this clonotype. The rearrangement uses TRBV4-3 and TRBJ2-3; 13 bases match TRBD2. V shed 2 bases and J 6 bases; nucleotides not matched to a gene: 2. This CDR3 spans 15 amino acids. CDR1 and CDR2 from the germline V gene are LGHNA and YSLEER. The CDR3 here is CASSQTSGRGDTQYF. CDR3 nucleotides: TGCGCCAGCAGCCAAACTAGCGGGAGGGGTGATACGCAGTATTTT.

This clonotype was counted at least ten times. This chain uses TRBV20-1 with TRBJ2-3; D may correspond to TRBD1 or TRBD2 (5 bases each). The V and J ends lost 6 bases and 2 bases respectively, with 9 bases between them. This CDR3 region has 12 residues. Germline values: CDR1 DFQATT, CDR2 SNEGSKA (reference sequence). This chain's CDR3 is CSAPGTTDTQYF. The DNA of the CDR3 is TGCAGTGCACCTGGGACCACAGATACGCAGTATTTT.

This clonotype was counted ten times or more. V is TRBV20-1 and J is TRBJ2-7, with TRBD2 matching 11 bases. V lost 3 bases and J lost 5; bases outside the gene matches: 9. Germline V gene sequence: CDR1 DFQATT, CDR2 SNEGSKA (reference sequence). The CDR3 extends over 15 amino acids. Here the CDR3 reads CSASHIAGGPDEQYF. CDR3 DNA: TGCAGTGCTAGTCATATAGCGGGGGGGCCCGACGAGCAGTACTTC.

The J gene is TRBJ2-3, the V gene TRBV6-5; tentative D call: TRBD2 (6 bases). The germline gives CDR1 MNHEY, CDR2 SVGAGI. V lost 0 bases and J 0 bases, leaving 13 bases between the germline ends. The CDR3 sequence is 17 residues long. The CDR3 is CASSYSMGGLSTDTQYF. CDR3 in DNA: TGTGCCAGCAGTTACTCGATGGGGGGACTTAGCACAGATACGCAGTATTTT.

This clonotype was observed at least ten times. The chain carries TRBV9 and TRBJ2-1; D is perhaps TRBD2 (7 bases). Per germline, CDR1 SGDLS and CDR2 YYNGEE. V dropped 0 bases and J dropped 2 bases, with 12 bases sitting between them. The length of the CDR3 is 16 residues. CDR3 coding DNA: TGTGCCAGCAGCGTAGTGGGAGGGGGAGCCTACAATGAGCAGTTCTTC. Translating gives CASSVVGGGAYNEQFF.

This clonotype was detected many times. This CDR3 reads CASSYWGQNTEAFF. In DNA form, the CDR3 reads TGTGCCAGCAGTTACTGGGGGCAAAACACTGAAGCTTTCTTT. The chain links TRBV6-2 or TRBV6-3 to TRBJ1-1; D possibly corresponds to TRBD1 (6 bases). Germline assignment: CDR1 MNHEY and CDR2 SVGEGT. This CDR3 has 14 residues. V was trimmed by 1 base and J by 2 bases, leaving 8 bases between them.

The gene calls are TRBV7-2 and TRBJ1-1; D unresolved. The CDR3 is 16 amino acids. The ends were cut back, 2 bases at V and 4 bases at J, with 17 bases in the middle. Germline values: CDR1 SGHTA, CDR2 FQGNSA. The CDR3, as DNA: TGTGCCAGCAGCTTACTCTGGGGATGGGCGGGCACTGAAGCTTTCTTT. It codes for CASSLLWGWAGTEAFF.

The CDR3 loop is CASRKDSATYEQYF. CDR3 DNA sequence: TGTGCCAGCAGAAAGGACAGCGCTACCTACGAGCAGTACTTC. The chain couples TRBV7-9 to TRBJ2-7; D is possibly TRBD1 (6 bases). Trimming pared 6 bases from V and 2 bases from J, leaving 14 bases between. The CDR3 runs to 14 residues. In germline, CDR1 is SEHNR, CDR2 FQNEAQ (reference sequence).

This clonotype was observed many times. V and J are TRBV30 and TRBJ1-2; the D is unclear. The germline gives CDR1 GTSNPN, CDR2 SVGIG (reference sequence). V was trimmed by 4 bases and J by 5 bases, leaving 11 bases between them. CDR3 length: 12 amino acids. The CDR3 protein is CAWTGDLYGYTF. DNA for the CDR3: TGTGCCTGGACAGGCGATCTATATGGCTACACCTTC.